This T cell receptor (beta chain) was captured in a study of shared clonotypes between healthy human individuals. As for the study in general: A couple of women and a few men aged 18 to 49 made up the donors.

From CD4+ cells came CD45RA+ naive and CD45RA-negative memory subsets. The CDR3 sequence is 17 residues long. V shed 4 bases, J shed 4 bases, and the junction held 14 bases outside the gene matches. Germline V gives CDR1 SGHNT, CDR2 YYREEE (reference sequence). Some clones are missing from TCRdb's copy, which holds only in-frame ones; the method was immunoSEQ multiplex PCR. The table lists millions of clones, about 92% of them singletons. Sequenced input: naive CD4+ T cells from PBMCs. The subset is: CD45RA+ positively selected. This receptor was taken from a man aged 18 to 29 in good health. Some clones in this sample may be carry-over from other donors' samples. This chain joins TRBV5-4 and TRBJ2-1; 7 nucleotides line up with TRBD2. The CDR3 reads CASSPRGGGSIYNEQFF. The CDR3, as DNA: TGTGCCAGCAGCCCCCGAGGTGGCGGGAGTATTTACAATGAGCAGTTCTTC.